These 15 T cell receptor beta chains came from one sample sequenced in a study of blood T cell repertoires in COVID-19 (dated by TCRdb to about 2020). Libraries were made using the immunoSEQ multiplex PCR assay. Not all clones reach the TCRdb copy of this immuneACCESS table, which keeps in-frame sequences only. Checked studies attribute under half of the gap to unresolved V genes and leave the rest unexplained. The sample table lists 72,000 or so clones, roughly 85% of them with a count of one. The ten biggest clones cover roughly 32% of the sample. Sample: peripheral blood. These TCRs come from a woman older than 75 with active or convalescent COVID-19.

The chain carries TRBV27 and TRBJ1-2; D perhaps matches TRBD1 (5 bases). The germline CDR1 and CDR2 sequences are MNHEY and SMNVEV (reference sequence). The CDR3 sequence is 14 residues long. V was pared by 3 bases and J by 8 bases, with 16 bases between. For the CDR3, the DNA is TGTGCCAGCAGTTTCGGGCAGGGAAGCGACGGCTACACCTTC. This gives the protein CASSFGQGSDGYTF.

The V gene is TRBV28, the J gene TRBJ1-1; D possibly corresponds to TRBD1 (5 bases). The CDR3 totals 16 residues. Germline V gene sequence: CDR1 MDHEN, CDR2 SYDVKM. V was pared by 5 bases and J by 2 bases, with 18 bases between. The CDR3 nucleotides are TGTGCCAGCAGTCCTCTCGACGGGGGTTTTAACACTGAAGCTTTCTTT. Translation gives CASSPLDGGFNTEAFF. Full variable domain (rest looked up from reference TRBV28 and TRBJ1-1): DVKVTQSSRYLVKRTGEKVFLECVQDMDHENMFWYRQDPGLGLRLIYFSYDVKMKEKGDIPEGYSVSREKKERFSLILESASTNQTSMYLCASSPLDGGFNTEAFFGQGTRLTVV.

The CDR3 sequence: CASSQDRETGNTIYF. The CDR3 DNA reads as TGCGCCAGCAGCCAAGATCGGGAAACTGGAAACACCATATATTTT. V gene TRBV4-3 combines with J gene TRBJ1-3, with D hard to call. This CDR3 has 15 residues. Looked up from germline, CDR1 is LGHNA and CDR2 is YSLEER. Trimming removed 0 bases at V and 2 bases at J, with 8 bases between.

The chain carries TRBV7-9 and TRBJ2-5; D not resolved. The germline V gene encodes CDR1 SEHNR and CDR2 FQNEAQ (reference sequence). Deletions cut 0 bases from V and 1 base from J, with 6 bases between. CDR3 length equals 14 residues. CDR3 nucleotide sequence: TGTGCCAGCAGCTTAGCATACAGCCAAGAGACCCAGTACTTC. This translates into CASSLAYSQETQYF. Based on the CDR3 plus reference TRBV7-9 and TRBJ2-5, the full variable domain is DTGVSQNPRHKITKRGQNVTFRCDPISEHNRLYWYRQTLGQGPEFLTYFQNEAQLEKSRLLSDRFSAERPKGSFSTLEIQRTEQGDSAMYLCASSLAYSQETQYFGPGTRLLVL.

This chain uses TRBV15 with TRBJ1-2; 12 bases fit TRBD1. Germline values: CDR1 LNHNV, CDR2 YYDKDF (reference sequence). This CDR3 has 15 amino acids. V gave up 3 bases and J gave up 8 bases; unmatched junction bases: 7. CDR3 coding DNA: TGTGCCACCAGCAGCGGGACAGGGGGCAGGAGAGGCTACACCTTC. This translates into CATSSGTGGRRGYTF.

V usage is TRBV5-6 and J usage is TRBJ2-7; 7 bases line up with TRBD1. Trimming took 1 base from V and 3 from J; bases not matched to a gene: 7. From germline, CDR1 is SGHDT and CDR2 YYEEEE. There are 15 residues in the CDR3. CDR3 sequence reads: CASSLSPDRDYEQYF. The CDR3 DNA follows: TGTGCCAGCAGCTTGAGCCCAGACAGGGACTACGAGCAGTACTTC.

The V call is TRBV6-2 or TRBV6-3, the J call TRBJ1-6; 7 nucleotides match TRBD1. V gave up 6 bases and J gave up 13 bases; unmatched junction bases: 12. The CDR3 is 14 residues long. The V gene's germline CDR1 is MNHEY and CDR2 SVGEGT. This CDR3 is CASSKDRRSWPLHF. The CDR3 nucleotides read TGTGCCAGCAGCAAGGACAGGCGATCTTGGCCCCTCCACTTT.

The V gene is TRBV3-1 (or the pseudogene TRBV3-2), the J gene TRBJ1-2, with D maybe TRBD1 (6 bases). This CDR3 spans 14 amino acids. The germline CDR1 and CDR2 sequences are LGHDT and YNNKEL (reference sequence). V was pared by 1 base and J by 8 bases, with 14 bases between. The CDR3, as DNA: TGTGCCAGCAGCCAAGCGGCACAGGGCTCGGGCTACACCTTC. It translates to CASSQAAQGSGYTF.

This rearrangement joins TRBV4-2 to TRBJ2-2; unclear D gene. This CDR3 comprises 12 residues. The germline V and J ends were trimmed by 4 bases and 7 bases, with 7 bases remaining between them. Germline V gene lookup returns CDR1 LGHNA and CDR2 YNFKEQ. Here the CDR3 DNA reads TGTGCCAGCAGCCCGCACGGCGGGGAGCTGTTTTTT. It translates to CASSPHGGELFF.

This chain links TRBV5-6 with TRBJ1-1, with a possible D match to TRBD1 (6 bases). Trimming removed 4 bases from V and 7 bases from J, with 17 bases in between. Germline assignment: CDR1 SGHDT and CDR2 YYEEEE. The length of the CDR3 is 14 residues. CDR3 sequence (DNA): TGTGCCAGCAGCGCTGCCGGACAGCCCAGTGAAGCTTTCTTT. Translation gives CASSAAGQPSEAFF.

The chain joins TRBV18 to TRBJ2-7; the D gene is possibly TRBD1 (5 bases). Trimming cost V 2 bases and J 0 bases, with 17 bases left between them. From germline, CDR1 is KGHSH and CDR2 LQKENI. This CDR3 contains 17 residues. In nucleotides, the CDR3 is TGTGCCAGCTCACCAATATCTCCAGGGATGAGCTCCTACGAGCAGTACTTC. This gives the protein CASSPISPGMSSYEQYF.

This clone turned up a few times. DNA for the CDR3: TGTGCCAGCTCACCAACCTGGGGGACAGGGGCCTCTGGGGCCAACGTCCTGACTTTC. As protein: CASSPTWGTGASGANVLTF. The genes are TRBV18 and TRBJ2-6; the match to TRBD1 covers 10 bases. The ends lost 2 bases at V and 0 bases at J; junction bases unmatched: 7. The CDR3 has 19 residues. The V gene's germline CDR1 is KGHSH and CDR2 LQKENI.

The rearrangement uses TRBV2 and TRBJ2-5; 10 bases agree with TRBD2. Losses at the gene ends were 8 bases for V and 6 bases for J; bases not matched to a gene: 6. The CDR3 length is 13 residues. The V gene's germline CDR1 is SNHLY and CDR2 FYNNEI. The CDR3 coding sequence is TGTGCCAGCGAGCGGGGGGGCATAAAGACCCAGTACTTC. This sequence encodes CASERGGIKTQYF.

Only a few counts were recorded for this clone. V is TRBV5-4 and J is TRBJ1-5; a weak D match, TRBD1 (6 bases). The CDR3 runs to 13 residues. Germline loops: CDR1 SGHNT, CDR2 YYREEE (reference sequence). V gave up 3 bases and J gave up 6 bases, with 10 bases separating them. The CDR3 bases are TGTGCCAGCAGCTCGCAGGGGTCTCAGCCCCAGCATTTT. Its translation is CASSSQGSQPQHF.

In DNA, the CDR3 is TGTGCCAGCAGCCCCCGGGTAGCGGGGGGCCCGGCGCAAGAGACCCAGTACTTC. As protein: CASSPRVAGGPAQETQYF. The rearrangement uses TRBV7-2 and TRBJ2-5; TRBD2 matches at 10 bases. The CDR3 has 18 residues. The J segment lost 2 bases and the V segment lost 5 bases, leaving 14 bases of the junction unmatched. Per the germline V gene, CDR1 is SGHTA and CDR2 is FQGNSA.